The TCR beta chain under discussion was sequenced for a study of blood T cell repertoires in COVID-19. The repertoire was sequenced with immunoSEQ multiplex PCR; TCRdb's copy has only in-frame clones and lacks some. The sample records 300,000 to 350,000 clones, roughly 86% being singletons. Either two negative PCRs, clearance, or symptom resolution qualified Cohort 3 donors as recovered. The germline CDR1 and CDR2 sequences are SGHTA and FQGNSA. The CDR3 extends over 16 amino acids. Trimming shortened V by 0 bases and J by 0 bases, and 9 bases separated the two germline ends. This chain connects TRBV7-2 to TRBJ2-1; D is uncertain. The receptor was isolated from a woman in her twenties or thirties who had recovered from COVID-19. The sequencing input was PBMCs or T cells enriched from blood (not recorded which). DNA of the CDR3: TGTGCCAGCAGCTTAGCGCCCCACTCCTCCTACAATGAGCAGTTCTTC. Its protein is CASSLAPHSSYNEQFF.